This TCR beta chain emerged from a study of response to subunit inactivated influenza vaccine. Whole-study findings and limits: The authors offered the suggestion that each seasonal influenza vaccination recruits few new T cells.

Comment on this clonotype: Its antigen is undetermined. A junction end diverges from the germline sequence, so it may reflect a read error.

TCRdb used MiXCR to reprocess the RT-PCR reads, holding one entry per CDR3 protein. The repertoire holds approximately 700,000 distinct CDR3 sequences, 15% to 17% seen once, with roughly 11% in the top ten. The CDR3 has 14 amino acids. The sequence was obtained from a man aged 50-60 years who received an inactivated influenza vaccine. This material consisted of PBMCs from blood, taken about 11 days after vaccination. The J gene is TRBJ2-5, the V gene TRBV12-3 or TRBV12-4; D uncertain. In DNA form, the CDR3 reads TGTGTCAGCAGCCCCGTAGGGTTGGAAGAGACCCAGTACTTC. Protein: CVSSPVGLEETQYF.